This T cell receptor beta chain originates from a study of post-analysis software for immune sequencing data. Study-wide findings and caveats: Among 5 or 6 TRBV segments more frequent in patients than controls were TRBV5-6, TRBV5-1 and TRBV20-1.

Unique molecular identifiers were carried by the TCR beta cDNA libraries. TCRdb re-analysed the PCR reads in MiXCR, keeping a single row per CDR3 protein. The sample includes about 820,000 distinct CDR3 sequences, approximately 57% seen only once; the top ten take 4.6%. The CDR3 loop spans 16 amino acids. CDR1 and CDR2 (germline): DFQATT, SNEGSKA (reference sequence). A word on this clonotype: What it binds is not known. Given a much more abundant clone one base away, this may be a read error.

Sequenced input: blood. J is TRBJ2-1 and V is TRBV20-1; 7 bases align to TRBD2. This TCR derives from a girl under 18 with multiple sclerosis. CDR3 loop: CSAGDFSGSSYNEQFF. The CDR3 nucleotides are TGCAGTGCTGGAGATTTTAGCGGGTCCTCCTACAATGAGCAGTTCTTC.